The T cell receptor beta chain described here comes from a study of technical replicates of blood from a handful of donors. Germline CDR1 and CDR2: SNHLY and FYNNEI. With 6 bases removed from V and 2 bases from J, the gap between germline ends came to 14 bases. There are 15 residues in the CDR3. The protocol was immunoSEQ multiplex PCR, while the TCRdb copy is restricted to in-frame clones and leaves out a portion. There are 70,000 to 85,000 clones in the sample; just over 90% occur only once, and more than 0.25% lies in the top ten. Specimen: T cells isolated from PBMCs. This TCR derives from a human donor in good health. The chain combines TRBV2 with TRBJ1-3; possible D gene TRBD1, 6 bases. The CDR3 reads CASRDFGGPGNTIYF. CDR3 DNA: TGTGCCAGCAGAGACTTCGGGGGGCCTGGAAACACCATATATTTT.